The 31 T cell receptor beta chains below all came from one sample that was sequenced in a study of identical twins. TCRdb used MiXCR to reprocess the 5' RACE reads, holding one entry per CDR3 protein. Among approximately 470,000 distinct CDR3 sequences listed, more than 13% were seen once. The data were also submitted as part of a second study, on yellow fever vaccine responses in identical twins.

The sequenced sample was CD4+ T cells sorted from blood. The receptors shown here come from a woman in her late teens or twenties in good health.

The sample holds a few counts of this clonotype. The chain links TRBV10-3 to TRBJ2-5; D ambiguous. The CDR3 is made up of 15 amino acids. Deletions cut 3 bases from V and 1 base from J, with 12 bases between. Germline lookup yields CDR1 ENHRY and CDR2 SYGVKD. The CDR3 spells CAISDSKDPQETQYF. In nucleotides, the CDR3 is TGTGCCATCAGTGATTCGAAGGATCCCCAAGAGACCCAGTACTTC.

Many counts were recorded for this clonotype. The V and J genes are TRBV11-2 and TRBJ2-7; possibly TRBD1 or TRBD2 for D (5 bases each). Germline V gives CDR1 SGHAT, CDR2 FQNNGV. The CDR3 spans 19 residues. The V gene lost 0 bases and the J gene lost 3 bases, with 24 bases spanning the gap. CDR3 coding DNA: TGTGCCAGCAGCTTAGAAATATCCTTTGAGGGGCCAGCTTACTACGAGCAGTACTTC. Translated: CASSLEISFEGPAYYEQYF. Full variable domain (missing parts from reference TRBV11-2 and TRBJ2-7): EAGVAQSPRYKIIEKRQSVAFWCNPISGHATLYWYQQILGQGPKLLIQFQNNGVVDDSQLPKDRFSAERLKGVDSTLKIQPAKLEDSAVYLCASSLEISFEGPAYYEQYFGPGTRLTVT.

This sequence joins TRBV15 and TRBJ2-5; D gene uncertain. Trimming removed 0 bases from V and 5 bases from J, with 7 bases in between. CDR1 and CDR2 from the germline V gene are LNHNV and YYDKDF (reference sequence). The CDR3 runs 13 residues. CDR3 nucleotide sequence: TGTGCCACCAGCAGAGATCCGGAGGAGACCCAGTACTTC. Translated: CATSRDPEETQYF.

The gene calls are TRBV7-2 and TRBJ2-5; D uncertain. The germline gives CDR1 SGHTA, CDR2 FQGNSA. Trimming left V 5 bases short and J 5 bases short, with 15 bases between. There are 14 residues in the CDR3. The CDR3 sequence: CASSLTVGRETQYF. The DNA for the CDR3 is TGTGCCAGCAGCCTCACCGTGGGCAGGGAGACCCAGTACTTC.

The chain has TRBV7-8 and TRBJ2-2; no clear D gene. The CDR3 contains 15 residues. Per the germline V gene, CDR1 is SGHVS and CDR2 is FQNEAQ. The ends were cut back, 0 bases at V and 3 bases at J, with 8 bases in the middle. The CDR3 coding sequence is TGTGCCAGCAGCTTAGCAGAGACACACACCGGGGAGCTGTTTTTT. This codes for CASSLAETHTGELFF.

This clonotype has only a few counts. The chain has TRBV15 and TRBJ1-5, with 10 bases that match TRBD1. Trimming at V came to 4 bases and at J to 7 bases, leaving 4 bases not matched to a gene. The CDR3 extends over 14 amino acids. Germline CDR1 is LNHNV and CDR2 is YYDKDF (reference sequence). CDR3 residues: CATSTRTGGQPQHF. In nucleotides, the CDR3 is TGTGCCACCAGCACTCGGACAGGGGGGCAGCCCCAGCATTTT.

V gene TRBV12-3 or TRBV12-4 combines with J gene TRBJ2-1, with a weak D call TRBD1 (5 bases). Trimming took 5 bases from V and 2 from J, leaving 7 bases between them. The CDR3 contains 13 residues. The CDR3 DNA reads TGTGCCAGCAGTGGACACACCTACAATGAGCAGTTCTTC. This translates into CASSGHTYNEQFF.

The chain carries TRBV29-1 and TRBJ2-5, with 9 bases that match TRBD2. The V gene end was trimmed by 4 bases and the J gene end by 1 base; junction bases not matched to a gene: 7. CDR3 length: 15 residues. Germline V gene data show CDR1 as SQVTM and CDR2 as ANQGSEA. The CDR3 sequence is CSVVRLAGLQETQYF. The CDR3 coding sequence is TGCAGCGTTGTGAGGCTAGCGGGACTCCAAGAGACCCAGTACTTC.

This clonotype was counted a few times. Here the CDR3 DNA reads TGTGCCAGCAGCAGGGGGGTGGGAGGTCTCTACGAGCAGTACTTC. Encoded protein: CASSRGVGGLYEQYF. This sequence joins TRBV5-5 and TRBJ2-7; the D gene could be TRBD1 or TRBD2 (6 bases each). CDR3 length: 15 residues. Trimming cost V 4 bases and J 3 bases, with 17 bases left between them. CDR1 is SGHKS and CDR2 is YYEKEE in the germline V gene (reference sequence).

This clonotype was observed a few times. This chain connects TRBV5-6 to TRBJ2-2; D possibly corresponds to TRBD2 (6 bases). V lost 4 bases, J lost 5 bases, and 21 bases lay in between. CDR1 is SGHDT and CDR2 is YYEEEE in the germline V gene. The CDR3 runs 17 residues. This CDR3 reads CASSPLGPGVRTGELFF. CDR3 DNA sequence: TGTGCCAGCAGCCCCTTAGGGCCGGGAGTAAGGACCGGGGAGCTGTTTTTT. Variable domain in full (rest from reference TRBV5-6 and TRBJ2-2): DAGVTQSPTHLIKTRGQQVTLRCSPKSGHDTVSWYQQALGQGPQFIFQYYEEEERQRGNFPDRFSGHQFPNYSSELNVNALLLGDSALYLCASSPLGPGVRTGELFFGEGSRLTVL.

The chain couples TRBV20-1 to TRBJ2-4, with D possibly TRBD1 on 5 matching bases. The CDR3 is 18 amino acids. The germline V gene has CDR1 DFQATT and CDR2 SNEGSKA (reference sequence). Deletions cut 6 bases from V and 1 base from J, with 25 bases between. Here the CDR3 DNA reads TGCAGTGCCCAAGGTAGTCAGGGTGAGGCATGGGCCAAAAACATTCAGTACTTC. It encodes CSAQGSQGEAWAKNIQYF.

This clonotype was recorded a few times. J is TRBJ1-6 and V is TRBV18, with D possibly being TRBD1 (5 bases). Germline V gene lookup returns CDR1 KGHSH and CDR2 LQKENI. CDR3 length: 13 residues. V was clipped by 3 bases and J by 8 bases, with 8 bases between them. The chain's CDR3 is CASSPGGDSPLHF. The CDR3 region has the DNA TGTGCCAGCTCACCCGGGGGGGATTCACCCCTCCACTTT.

In this sample, this clonotype turned up many times. J is TRBJ2-7 and V is TRBV6-2 or TRBV6-3, with D possibly being TRBD1 (6 bases). The CDR3 totals 16 residues. Germline lookup yields CDR1 MNHEY and CDR2 SVGEGT. V dropped 7 bases and J dropped 0 bases, with 19 bases sitting between them. This CDR3 is CASIRQPTGFSYEQYF. CDR3 sequence (DNA): TGTGCCAGCATACGGCAACCGACAGGATTCTCCTACGAGCAGTACTTC.

This clonotype was found a few times. This chain uses TRBV2 with TRBJ2-2, with TRBD1 matching 9 bases. The CDR3 has 14 residues. Germline assignment: CDR1 SNHLY and CDR2 FYNNEI. V trimming: 6 bases; J trimming: 7 bases; junction bases outside the gene matches: 6. The CDR3 region has the DNA TGTGCCAGCAGCGTGGGACAGGGCGTCGGGGAGCTGTTTTTT. The encoded protein is CASSVGQGVGELFF. The whole variable domain, remainder taken from reference TRBV2 and TRBJ2-2, is EPEVTQTPSHQVTQMGQEVILRCVPISNHLYFYWYRQILGQKVEFLVSFYNNEISEKSEIFDDQFSVERPDGSNFTLKIRSTKLEDSAMYFCASSVGQGVGELFFGEGSRLTVL.

This chain links TRBV20-1 with TRBJ2-3; D is uncertain. Germline V CDR1 and CDR2: DFQATT, SNEGSKA (reference sequence). CDR3 length equals 12 residues. V was cut by 6 bases and J by 5 bases, with 12 bases left in between. The CDR3 region has the DNA TGCAGTGCCTCTCCGAGCGTAGATACGCAGTATTTT. Translation gives CSASPSVDTQYF.

V usage is TRBV6-2 or TRBV6-3 and J usage is TRBJ2-2; weak D call: TRBD1 (5 bases). The germline V gene has CDR1 MNHEY and CDR2 SVGEGT. The V gene lost 5 bases and the J gene lost 1 base, with 14 bases spanning the gap. This CDR3 contains 16 residues. The chain's CDR3 is CASSHRSKMNTGELFF. As DNA, the CDR3 is TGTGCCAGCAGTCACAGGTCGAAAATGAACACCGGGGAGCTGTTTTTT.

The chain employs TRBV7-6 and TRBJ1-6; D is unclear. The CDR3 length is 13 residues. V shed 4 bases and J shed 7 bases, with 8 bases lying between them. Germline V gene sequence: CDR1 SGHVS, CDR2 FNYEAQ. This chain's CDR3 is CASSYRTNSPLHF. The CDR3 bases are TGTGCCAGCAGCTATAGGACCAATTCACCCCTCCACTTT.

This rearrangement joins TRBV4-1 to TRBJ1-4, with 9 bases identical to TRBD1. Trimming removed 0 bases from V and 0 bases from J; junction bases left unmatched: 8. CDR1 is MGHRA and CDR2 is YSYEKL in the germline V gene. The CDR3 totals 19 residues. CDR3 amino acids: CASSQDQTGTGSTNEKLFF. The CDR3 coding sequence is TGCGCCAGCAGCCAAGATCAAACCGGGACAGGGTCAACTAATGAAAAACTGTTTTTT.

The V call is TRBV28, the J call TRBJ2-1; 7 positions agree with TRBD2. Germline lookup yields CDR1 MDHEN and CDR2 SYDVKM. Trimming removed 6 bases from V and 4 bases from J; junction bases left unmatched: 9. The CDR3 covers 15 residues. The CDR3, as DNA: TGTGCCAGCAGGCTCTCGGGGGGACTTTACAATGAGCAGTTCTTC. It translates to CASRLSGGLYNEQFF. The entire variable domain, with the rest obtained from reference TRBV28 and TRBJ2-1, is as follows: DVKVTQSSRYLVKRTGEKVFLECVQDMDHENMFWYRQDPGLGLRLIYFSYDVKMKEKGDIPEGYSVSREKKERFSLILESASTNQTSMYLCASRLSGGLYNEQFFGPGTRLTVL.

This clonotype was seen a handful of times. The rearrangement uses TRBV12-3 or TRBV12-4 and TRBJ1-1; 9 bases are a match to TRBD1. With 7 bases clipped from V and 3 bases from J, the junction kept 6 bases outside the gene matches. This CDR3 has 14 amino acids. The CDR3 region has the DNA TGTGCCAGCACCTCAGACAGGGGGGACACTGAAGCTTTCTTT. Amino acids: CASTSDRGDTEAFF.

This clonotype was seen more than once but under ten times. CDR3 sequence: CASSQPTGTGFGEQYF. The DNA for the CDR3 is TGTGCCAGCAGCCAACCTACCGGGACAGGGTTCGGCGAGCAGTACTTC. V usage is TRBV4-2 and J usage is TRBJ2-7, with 9 positions matching TRBD1. After removal of 2 bases from V and 6 bases from J, the junction contained 11 bases not matched to a gene. This CDR3 is built from 16 residues. CDR1 and CDR2 (germline): LGHNA, YNFKEQ.

This clonotype occurred a few times. This sequence joins TRBV29-1 and TRBJ2-3, with D unresolved. Germline CDR1 is SQVTM and CDR2 is ANQGSEA. The CDR3 sequence is 13 residues long. Trimming left V 6 bases short and J 0 bases short, with 10 bases between. CDR3 sequence (DNA): TGCAGCGTCGTGGGCGCTAGCACAGATACGCAGTATTTT. Translating gives CSVVGASTDTQYF.

This clonotype was counted between two and nine times. The chain uses TRBV12-3 or TRBV12-4 and TRBJ2-2, with 7 bases matching TRBD1. CDR3 length: 15 amino acids. V lost 5 bases and J lost 2; bases outside the gene matches: 5. The CDR3 here is CASSESGGNTGELFF. The CDR3 region has the DNA TGTGCCAGCAGTGAATCAGGGGGAAACACCGGGGAGCTGTTTTTT.

This clonotype was observed a handful of times. The chain links TRBV7-8 to TRBJ2-7; perhaps TRBD1 as D (6 bases). V was shortened by 5 bases and J by 6 bases, with 17 bases between the two germline ends. This CDR3 is 14 amino acids long. Germline assignment: CDR1 SGHVS and CDR2 FQNEAQ. The CDR3 loop is CASSELTGPGEQYF. The CDR3 coding sequence is TGTGCCAGCAGCGAGCTGACAGGTCCCGGCGAGCAGTACTTC. Variable domain in full (rest from reference TRBV7-8 and TRBJ2-7): GAGVSQSPRYKVAKRGQDVALRCDPISGHVSLFWYQQALGQGPEFLTYFQNEAQLDKSGLPSDRFFAERPEGSVSTLKIQRTQQEDSAVYLCASSELTGPGEQYFGPGTRLTVT.

Ten or more counts support this clonotype. This chain joins TRBV7-9 and TRBJ1-1, with D possibly matching TRBD1 (5 bases). Between the trimmed V and J ends, which lost 1 base and 7 bases, there was a span of 10 bases. This CDR3 has 13 residues. Germline CDR1 SEHNR, CDR2 FQNEAQ (reference sequence). CDR3 region: CASSLEVGGEAFF. CDR3 sequence (DNA): TGTGCCAGCAGCTTAGAGGTTGGGGGTGAAGCTTTCTTT.

This clonotype was seen more than once but under ten times. The chain couples TRBV3-1 to TRBJ2-1; the match to TRBD2 covers 9 bases. Trimming took 0 bases from V and 5 from J; bases not matched to a gene: 5. The CDR3 contains 16 residues. The germline V gene encodes CDR1 LGHDT and CDR2 YNNKEL (reference sequence). The CDR3 region is CASSQETSGPHNEQFF. Here the CDR3 DNA reads TGTGCCAGCAGCCAAGAGACTAGCGGCCCGCACAATGAGCAGTTCTTC.

This clonotype was observed a few times. The V and J genes are TRBV6-5 and TRBJ2-7; a possible D gene is TRBD2 (6 bases). Germline loops: CDR1 MNHEY, CDR2 SVGAGI. V dropped 6 bases and J dropped 2 bases, with 11 bases sitting between them. CDR3 length: 13 residues. The DNA for the CDR3 is TGTGCCAGCAGAACTCGACTAGCCTACGAGCAGTACTTC. Translated: CASRTRLAYEQYF.

This clonotype was seen a few times. The chain links TRBV11-2 to TRBJ1-1; possibly TRBD1 for D (5 bases). CDR3 length: 13 amino acids. From germline, CDR1 is SGHAT and CDR2 FQNNGV. Trimming removed 3 bases from V and 11 bases from J, with 16 bases in between. The CDR3, as DNA: TGTGCCAGCAGCTTTGGGTCGGCAGGGCGCGCTTTCTTT. Translating it yields CASSFGSAGRAFF.

This clonotype was detected a few times. The rearrangement links TRBV6-2 or TRBV6-3 to TRBJ2-5, with D tentatively TRBD2 (6 bases). The V and J ends lost 4 bases and 2 bases respectively, with 14 bases between them. This CDR3 has 15 residues. Germline V gives CDR1 MNHEY, CDR2 SVGEGT. Here the CDR3 DNA reads TGTGCCAGCAGTTTTCTAGCGAGCGCTCAAGAGACCCAGTACTTC. Encoded protein: CASSFLASAQETQYF.

This clonotype was counted at least ten times. The chain links TRBV4-3 to TRBJ1-1; D unclear. The V gene's germline CDR1 is LGHNA and CDR2 YSLEER. Trimming pared 1 base from V and 0 bases from J, leaving 6 bases between. This CDR3 region has 14 residues. The CDR3 nucleotides are TGCGCCAGCAGCCAAGGTCGCGTGAACACTGAAGCTTTCTTT. This codes for CASSQGRVNTEAFF.

This chain uses TRBV20-1 with TRBJ2-2; D possibly corresponds to TRBD1 (6 bases). Germline lookup yields CDR1 DFQATT and CDR2 SNEGSKA (reference sequence). The CDR3 has 15 residues. The ends were cut back, 2 bases at V and 0 bases at J, with 10 bases in the middle. The CDR3 loop is CSARRDNSNTGELFF. The CDR3 DNA sequence: TGCAGTGCTAGACGGGACAATTCGAACACCGGGGAGCTGTTTTTT.